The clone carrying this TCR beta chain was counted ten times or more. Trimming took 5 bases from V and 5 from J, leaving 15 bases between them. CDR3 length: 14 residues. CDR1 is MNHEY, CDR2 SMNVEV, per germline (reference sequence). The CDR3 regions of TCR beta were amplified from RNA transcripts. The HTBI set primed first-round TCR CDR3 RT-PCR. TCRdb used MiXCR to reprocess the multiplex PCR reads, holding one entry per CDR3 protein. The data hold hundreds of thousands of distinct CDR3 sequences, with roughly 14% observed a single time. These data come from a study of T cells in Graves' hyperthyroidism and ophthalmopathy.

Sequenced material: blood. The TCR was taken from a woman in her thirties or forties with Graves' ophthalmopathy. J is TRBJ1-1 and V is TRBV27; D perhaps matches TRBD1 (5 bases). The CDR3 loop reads CASSPTGGETEAFF. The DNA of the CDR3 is TGTGCCAGCAGTCCCACCGGAGGGGAAACTGAAGCTTTCTTT.